Included here is one T cell receptor (beta chain) sequence, with context. As yet, its antigen is unknown. This sample was taken from a study of PD-1 blockade in classical Hodgkin lymphoma. Whole-study findings and limits: Patients with an early start, nivolumab under 1 year after ASCT, were excluded. Sources of repertoire differences remain undefined, possibly disease activity or prior therapy.

Repertoires were generated with immunoSEQ multiplex PCR, while TCRdb's copy carries only in-frame clones and drops some. This sample has 100,000 or so clones, with about 92% found just once. Time point specified: cycle 4 day 1 (C4D1), after 6 weeks of nivolumab. In every patient, relapse followed autologous stem cell transplantation, while exposure to brentuximab vedotin differed. This CDR3 has 15 residues. The V gene's germline CDR1 is GTSNPN and CDR2 SVGIG (reference sequence). Trimming cost V 4 bases and J 0 bases, with 13 bases left between them. The starting material was peripheral blood mononuclear cells (PBMCs), obtained before the fourth cycle of nivolumab. The rearrangement joins TRBV30 to TRBJ2-1; possible D gene TRBD2, 5 bases. The clonotype was recovered from a human donor with classical Hodgkin lymphoma. CDR3: CAWNGIGISYNEQFF. CDR3 in DNA: TGTGCCTGGAATGGGATCGGGATCTCCTACAATGAGCAGTTCTTC.